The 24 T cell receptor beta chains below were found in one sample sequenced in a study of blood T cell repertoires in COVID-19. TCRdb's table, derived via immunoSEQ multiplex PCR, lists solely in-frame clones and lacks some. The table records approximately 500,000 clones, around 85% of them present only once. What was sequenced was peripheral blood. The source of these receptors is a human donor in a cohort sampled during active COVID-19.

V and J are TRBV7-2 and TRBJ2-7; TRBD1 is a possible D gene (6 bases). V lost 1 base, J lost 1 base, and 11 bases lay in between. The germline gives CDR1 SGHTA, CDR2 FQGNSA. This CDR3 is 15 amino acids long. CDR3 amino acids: CASSLDRAQSYEQYF. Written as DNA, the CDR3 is TGTGCCAGCAGCTTAGACAGGGCCCAATCCTACGAGCAGTACTTC. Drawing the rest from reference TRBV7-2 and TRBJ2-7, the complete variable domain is GAGVSQSPSNKVTEKGKDVELRCDPISGHTALYWYRQSLGQGLEFLIYFQGNSAPDKSGLPSDRFSAERTGGSVSTLTIQRTQQEDSAVYLCASSLDRAQSYEQYFGPGTRLTVT.

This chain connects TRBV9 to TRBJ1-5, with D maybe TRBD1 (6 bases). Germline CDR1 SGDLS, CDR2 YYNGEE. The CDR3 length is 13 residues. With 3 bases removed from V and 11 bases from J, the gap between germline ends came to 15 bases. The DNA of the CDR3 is TGTGCCAGCAGCGGGGGACGGTCAGGGGCCCAGCATTTT. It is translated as CASSGGRSGAQHF. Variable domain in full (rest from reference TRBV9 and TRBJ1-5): DSGVTQTPKHLITATGQRVTLRCSPRSGDLSVYWYQQSLDQGLQFLIQYYNGEERAKGNILERFSAQQFPDLHSELNLSSLELGDSALYFCASSGGRSGAQHFGDGTRLSIL.

DNA for the CDR3: TGTGCCTGGAGCCTCTTATATGAAGCTTTCTTT. Translating gives CAWSLLYEAFF. The rearrangement joins TRBV30 to TRBJ1-1, with D unresolved. V lost 3 bases and J lost 7, with 9 bases in between. Germline assignment: CDR1 GTSNPN and CDR2 SVGIG (reference sequence). The CDR3 extends over 11 amino acids. The entire variable domain, with the rest obtained from reference TRBV30 and TRBJ1-1, is as follows: SQTIHQWPATLVQPVGSPLSLECTVEGTSNPNLYWYRQAAGRGLQLLFYSVGIGQISSEVPQNLSASRPQDRQFILSSKKLLLSDSGFYLCAWSLLYEAFFGQGTRLTVV.

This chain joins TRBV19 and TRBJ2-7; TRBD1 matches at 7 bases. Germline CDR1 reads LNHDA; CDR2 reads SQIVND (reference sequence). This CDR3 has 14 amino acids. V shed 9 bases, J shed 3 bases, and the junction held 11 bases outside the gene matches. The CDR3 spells CASKGQDEFYEQYF. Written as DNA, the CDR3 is TGTGCCAGCAAAGGACAGGACGAGTTCTACGAGCAGTACTTC.

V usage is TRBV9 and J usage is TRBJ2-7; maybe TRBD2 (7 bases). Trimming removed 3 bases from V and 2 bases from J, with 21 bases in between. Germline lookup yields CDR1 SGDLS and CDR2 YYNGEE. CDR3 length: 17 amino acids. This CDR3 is CASSGEGGRGGTYEQYF. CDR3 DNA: TGTGCCAGCAGCGGGGAGGGGGGTCGAGGAGGGACCTACGAGCAGTACTTC. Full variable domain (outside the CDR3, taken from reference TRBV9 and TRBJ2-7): DSGVTQTPKHLITATGQRVTLRCSPRSGDLSVYWYQQSLDQGLQFLIQYYNGEERAKGNILERFSAQQFPDLHSELNLSSLELGDSALYFCASSGEGGRGGTYEQYFGPGTRLTVT.

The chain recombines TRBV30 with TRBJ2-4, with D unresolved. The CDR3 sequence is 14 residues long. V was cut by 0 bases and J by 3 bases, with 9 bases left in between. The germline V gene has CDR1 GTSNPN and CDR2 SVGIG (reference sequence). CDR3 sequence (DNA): TGTGCCTGGAGTGTCTCTTCGGTCAAAAACATTCAGTACTTC. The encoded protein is CAWSVSSVKNIQYF.

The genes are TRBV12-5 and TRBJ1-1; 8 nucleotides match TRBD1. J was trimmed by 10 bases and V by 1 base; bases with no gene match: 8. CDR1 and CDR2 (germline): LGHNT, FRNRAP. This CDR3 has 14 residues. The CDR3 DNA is TGTGCTAGTGGTTTGGCTACATTCGGACAGGGAGCTTTCTTT. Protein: CASGLATFGQGAFF. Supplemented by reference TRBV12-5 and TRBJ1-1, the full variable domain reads DARVTQTPRHKVTEMGQEVTMRCQPILGHNTVFWYRQTMMQGLELLAYFRNRAPLDDSGMPKDRFSAEMPDATLATLKIQPSEPRDSAVYFCASGLATFGQGAFFGQGTRLTVV.

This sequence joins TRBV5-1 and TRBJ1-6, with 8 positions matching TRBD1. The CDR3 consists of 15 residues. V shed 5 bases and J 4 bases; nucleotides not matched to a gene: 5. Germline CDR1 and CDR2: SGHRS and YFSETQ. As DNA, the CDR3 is TGCGCCAGCAGTTTCGACAGGGGATATAATTCACCCCTCCACTTT. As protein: CASSFDRGYNSPLHF.

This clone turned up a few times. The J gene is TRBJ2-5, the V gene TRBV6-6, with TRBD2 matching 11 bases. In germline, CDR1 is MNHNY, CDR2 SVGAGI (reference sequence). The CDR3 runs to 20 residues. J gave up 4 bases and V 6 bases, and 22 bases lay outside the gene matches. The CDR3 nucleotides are TGTGCCAGCAGCCTACATGACTCGAGACTAGCGGGATTGGGAGGAGAGACCCAGTACTTC. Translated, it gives CASSLHDSRLAGLGGETQYF.

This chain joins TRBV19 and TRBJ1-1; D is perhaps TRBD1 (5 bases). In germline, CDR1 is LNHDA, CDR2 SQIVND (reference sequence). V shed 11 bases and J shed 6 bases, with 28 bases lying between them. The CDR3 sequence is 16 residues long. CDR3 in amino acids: CAVTKSPGTSSSEAFF. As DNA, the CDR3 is TGTGCCGTAACGAAATCTCCGGGGACTTCGAGCTCTGAAGCTTTCTTT.

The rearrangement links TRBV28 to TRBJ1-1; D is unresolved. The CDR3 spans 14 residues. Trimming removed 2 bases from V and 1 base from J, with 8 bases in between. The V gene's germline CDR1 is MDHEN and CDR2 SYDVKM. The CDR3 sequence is CASSLRVENTEAFF. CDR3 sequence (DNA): TGTGCCAGCAGTTTACGGGTCGAGAACACTGAAGCTTTCTTT.

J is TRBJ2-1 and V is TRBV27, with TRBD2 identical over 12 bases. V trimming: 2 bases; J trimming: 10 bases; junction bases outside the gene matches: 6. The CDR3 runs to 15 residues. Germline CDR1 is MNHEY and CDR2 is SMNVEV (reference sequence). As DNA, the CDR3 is TGTGCCAGCAGTTTACTGGCCCTAGCGGGAGGGGAGCAGTTCTTC. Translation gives CASSLLALAGGEQFF.

The CDR3 reads CASSQEGAGLAYEQYF. CDR3 nucleotide sequence: TGCGCCAGCAGCCAAGAGGGGGCCGGACTAGCGTACGAGCAGTACTTC. V usage is TRBV4-3 and J usage is TRBJ2-7; 9 nucleotides agree with TRBD2. This CDR3 has 16 amino acids. Germline-derived CDR1 and CDR2 are LGHNA and YSLEER. V lost 0 bases, J lost 4 bases, and 7 bases stayed unmatched.

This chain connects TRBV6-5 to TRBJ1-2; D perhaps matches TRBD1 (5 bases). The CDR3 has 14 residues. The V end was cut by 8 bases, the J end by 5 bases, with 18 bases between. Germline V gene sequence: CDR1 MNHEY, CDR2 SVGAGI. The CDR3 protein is CASPGRGVTYGYTF. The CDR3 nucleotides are TGTGCCAGCCCTGGGAGGGGCGTCACTTATGGCTACACCTTC.

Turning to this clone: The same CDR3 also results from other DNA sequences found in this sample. CDR3 DNA sequence: TGTGCCAGCAGCTACAGGGCGGGCTATGGCTACACCTTC. Residues: CASSYRAGYGYTF. The chain is built from TRBV6-5 and TRBJ1-2, with D tentatively TRBD1 (6 bases). Germline V gives CDR1 MNHEY, CDR2 SVGAGI. The germline V and J ends were trimmed by 6 bases and 4 bases, with 12 bases remaining between them. This CDR3 comprises 13 residues.

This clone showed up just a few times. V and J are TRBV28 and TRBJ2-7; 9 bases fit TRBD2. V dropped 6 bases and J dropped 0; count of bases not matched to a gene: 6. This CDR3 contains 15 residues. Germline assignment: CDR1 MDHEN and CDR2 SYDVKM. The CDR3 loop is CASREGLAPSYEQYF. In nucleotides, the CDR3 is TGTGCCAGCAGAGAAGGACTAGCGCCCTCCTACGAGCAGTACTTC.

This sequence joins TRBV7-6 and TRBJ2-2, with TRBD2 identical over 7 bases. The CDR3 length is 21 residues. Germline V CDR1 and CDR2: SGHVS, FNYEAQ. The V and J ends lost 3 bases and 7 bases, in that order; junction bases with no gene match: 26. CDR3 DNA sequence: TGTGCCAGCAGCTTGGTCGGCGCAGCTCTTGGCGGGAGTACGGGTGACGGGGAGCTGTTTTTT. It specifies CASSLVGAALGGSTGDGELFF. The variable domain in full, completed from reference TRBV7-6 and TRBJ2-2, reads GAGVSQSPRYKVTKRGQDVALRCDPISGHVSLYWYRQALGQGPEFLTYFNYEAQQDKSGLPNDRFSAERPEGSISTLTIQRTEQRDSAMYRCASSLVGAALGGSTGDGELFFGEGSRLTVL.

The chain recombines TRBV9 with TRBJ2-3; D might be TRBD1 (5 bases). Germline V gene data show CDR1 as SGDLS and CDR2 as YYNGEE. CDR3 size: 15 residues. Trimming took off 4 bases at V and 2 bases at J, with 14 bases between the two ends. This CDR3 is CASSSQALNTDTQYF. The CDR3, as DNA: TGTGCCAGCAGCTCACAGGCCCTAAACACAGATACGCAGTATTTT.

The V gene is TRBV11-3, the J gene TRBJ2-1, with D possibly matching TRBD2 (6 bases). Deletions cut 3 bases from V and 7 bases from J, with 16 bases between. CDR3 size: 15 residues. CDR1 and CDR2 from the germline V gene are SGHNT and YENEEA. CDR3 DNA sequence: TGTGCCAGCAGCTTGGGACCGGGAGCGTTTAATGAGCAGTTCTTC. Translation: CASSLGPGAFNEQFF.

CDR3 in amino acids: CALGLLNTGELFF. The CDR3 region has the DNA TGTGCCTTGGGACTCTTGAACACCGGGGAGCTGTTTTTT. The chain recombines TRBV30 with TRBJ2-2, with D possibly being TRBD2 (6 bases). CDR3 size: 13 residues. Germline values: CDR1 GTSNPN, CDR2 SVGIG (reference sequence). Trimming left V 7 bases short and J 1 base short, with 10 bases between.

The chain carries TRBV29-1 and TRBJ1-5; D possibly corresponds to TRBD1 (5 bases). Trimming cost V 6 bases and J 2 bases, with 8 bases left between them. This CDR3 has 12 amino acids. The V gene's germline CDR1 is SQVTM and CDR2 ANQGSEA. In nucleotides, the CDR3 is TGCAGCGTGGGGGAGGGCAATCAGCCCCAGCATTTT. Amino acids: CSVGEGNQPQHF.

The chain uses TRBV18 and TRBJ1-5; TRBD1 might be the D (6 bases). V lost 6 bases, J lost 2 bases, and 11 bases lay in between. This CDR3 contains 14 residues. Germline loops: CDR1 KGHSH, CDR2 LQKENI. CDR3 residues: CASSSRQGNQPQHF. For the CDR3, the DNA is TGTGCCAGCTCTTCCAGACAGGGCAATCAGCCCCAGCATTTT.

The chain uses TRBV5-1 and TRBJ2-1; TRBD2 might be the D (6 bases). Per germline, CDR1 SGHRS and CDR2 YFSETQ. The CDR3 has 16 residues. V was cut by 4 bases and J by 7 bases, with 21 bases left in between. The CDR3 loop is CASSGRSSRLGNEQFF. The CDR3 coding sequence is TGCGCCAGCAGCGGGAGGTCGTCACGTCTGGGAAATGAGCAGTTCTTC. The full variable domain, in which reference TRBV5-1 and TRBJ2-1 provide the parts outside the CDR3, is KAGVTQTPRYLIKTRGQQVTLSCSPISGHRSVSWYQQTPGQGLQFLFEYFSETQRNKGNFPGRFSGRQFSNSRSEMNVSTLELGDSALYLCASSGRSSRLGNEQFFGPGTRLTVL.

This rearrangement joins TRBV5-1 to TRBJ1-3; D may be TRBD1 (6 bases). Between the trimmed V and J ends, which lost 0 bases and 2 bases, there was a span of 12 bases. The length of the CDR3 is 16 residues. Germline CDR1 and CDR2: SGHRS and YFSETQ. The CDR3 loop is CASSLGGTSTGNTIYF. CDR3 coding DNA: TGCGCCAGCAGCTTGGGAGGGACAAGCACTGGAAACACCATATATTTT.